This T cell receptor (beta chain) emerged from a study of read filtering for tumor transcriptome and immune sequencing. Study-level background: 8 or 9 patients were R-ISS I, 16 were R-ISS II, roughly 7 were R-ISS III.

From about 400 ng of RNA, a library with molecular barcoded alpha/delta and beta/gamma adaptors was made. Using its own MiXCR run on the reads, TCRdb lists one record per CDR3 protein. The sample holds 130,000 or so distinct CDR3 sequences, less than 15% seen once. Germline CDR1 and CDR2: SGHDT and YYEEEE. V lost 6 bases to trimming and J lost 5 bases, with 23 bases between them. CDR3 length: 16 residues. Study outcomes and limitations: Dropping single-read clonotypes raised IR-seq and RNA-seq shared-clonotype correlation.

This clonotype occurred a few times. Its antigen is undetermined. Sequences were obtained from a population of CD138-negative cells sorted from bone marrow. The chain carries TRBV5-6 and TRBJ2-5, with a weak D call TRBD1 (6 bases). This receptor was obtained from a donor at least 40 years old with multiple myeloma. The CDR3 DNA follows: TGTGCCAGCACTCAAGGGGGAAGATTGTTAGGGGAGACCCAGTACTTC. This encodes CASTQGGRLLGETQYF.